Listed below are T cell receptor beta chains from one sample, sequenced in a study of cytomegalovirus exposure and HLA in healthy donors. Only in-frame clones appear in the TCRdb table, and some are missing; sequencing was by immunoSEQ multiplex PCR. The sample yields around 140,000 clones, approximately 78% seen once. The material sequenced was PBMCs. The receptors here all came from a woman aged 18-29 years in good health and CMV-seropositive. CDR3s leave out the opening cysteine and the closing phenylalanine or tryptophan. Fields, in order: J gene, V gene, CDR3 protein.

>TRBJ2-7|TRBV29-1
SVELGRGPSSYEQY
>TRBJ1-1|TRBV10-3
AISAQGGYTEAF
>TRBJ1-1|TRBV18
ASSPLDRVASYWNTEAF
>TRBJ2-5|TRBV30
AWTRGGGETQY
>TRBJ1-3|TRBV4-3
ASSQVLGQIGNTIY
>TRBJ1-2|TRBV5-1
ASSLAAEGGYT
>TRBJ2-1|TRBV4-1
ASSPQPTSGGMNEQF
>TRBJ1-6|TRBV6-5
ASSYSTGPYNSPLH
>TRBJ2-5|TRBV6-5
ASSKQGSVETQY
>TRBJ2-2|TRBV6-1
ASSYQGFPGELF
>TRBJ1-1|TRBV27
ASSPEEVPNTEAF
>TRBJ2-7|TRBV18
ASSPTERASYEQY
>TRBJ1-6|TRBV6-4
ASSVGPDNNSPLH
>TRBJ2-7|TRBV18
ASSRDSRYEQY
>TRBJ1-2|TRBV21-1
ASSPPGQGTGHYGYT
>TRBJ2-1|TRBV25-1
ASTEGNNEQF
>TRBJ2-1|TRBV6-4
ASSETEYNEQF
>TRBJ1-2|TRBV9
ASSVEGTDYGYT
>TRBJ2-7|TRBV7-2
ASSLASGTGTYEQY
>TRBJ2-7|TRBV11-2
ASREPRGSDEQY
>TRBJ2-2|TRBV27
ASSLRGTGYTGELF
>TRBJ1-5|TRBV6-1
ASSLQGMGQPQH
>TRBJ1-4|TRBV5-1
ASSFSEMATNEKLF
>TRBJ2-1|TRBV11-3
ASSTLAGGPNEQF
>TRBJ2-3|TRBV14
ASSHSGTAMGWSQITQY
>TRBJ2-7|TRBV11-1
ASSLAGTPYEQY
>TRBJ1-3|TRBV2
ASSVQGASSGNTIY
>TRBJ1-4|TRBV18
ASSPQAQQKEKLF
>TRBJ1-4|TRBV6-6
ASSTLREKLF
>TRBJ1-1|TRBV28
ASSLLFGNTEAF
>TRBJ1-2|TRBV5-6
ASSFYPAQGSYGYT
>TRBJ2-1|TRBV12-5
ASGLVAKQGDLPHEQF
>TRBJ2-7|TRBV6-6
ASSPSDLANYEQY
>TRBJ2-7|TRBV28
ASSVTGTISYEQY
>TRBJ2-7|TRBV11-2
ASSLARGGYYEQY
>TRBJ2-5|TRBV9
ASSVDGLSETQY
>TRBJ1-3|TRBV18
ASSPLALGAFSGNTIY
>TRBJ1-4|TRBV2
ASIVGGQNEKLF
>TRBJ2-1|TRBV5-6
ASSPSGVRYNEQF
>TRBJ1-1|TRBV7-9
ASSPGVSPSWAF
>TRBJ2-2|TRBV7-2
ASSRSVNTGELF
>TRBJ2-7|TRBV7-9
ASSPGSPSHEQY
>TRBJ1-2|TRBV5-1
ASSLEGREGYGYT
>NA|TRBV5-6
ASGTSSYEQY
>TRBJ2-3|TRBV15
ATSRSSSTDTQY
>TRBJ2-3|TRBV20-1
SAYSDTQY
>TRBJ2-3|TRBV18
ASSPGLAGRTDTQY
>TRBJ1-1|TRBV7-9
ASMRLVNTEAF
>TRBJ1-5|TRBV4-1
ASSQGPGAGDQPQH
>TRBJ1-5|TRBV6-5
ASSYSRNGNQPQH
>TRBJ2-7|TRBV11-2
ASSSNRDRGTYEQY
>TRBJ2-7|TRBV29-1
SVRQGSEQY
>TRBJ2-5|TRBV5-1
ASSLVDRGQTQY
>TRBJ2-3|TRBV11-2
ASSLTDGLAGANTDTQY
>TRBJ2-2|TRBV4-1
ASSQEGYGAHTGELF
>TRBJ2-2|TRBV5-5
ASSFTGGPLVGELF
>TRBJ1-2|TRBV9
ASSVGDRLRYGYT
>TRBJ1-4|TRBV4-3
ASSTRGGLEKLF
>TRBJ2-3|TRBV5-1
ASSLALAGGPGDTQY